This TCR beta chain was captured by sequencing in a study of cytomegalovirus exposure and HLA in healthy donors. The PCR made use of 60 Vbeta and 13 Jbeta primers. Method: immunoSEQ multiplex PCR; TCRdb's copy keeps in-frame clones and lacks some. The table includes approximately 150,000 clones, more than 60% detected once. V was cut by 5 bases and J by 0 bases, with 15 bases left in between. The CDR3 is 16 amino acids. The germline V gene encodes CDR1 SGHTA and CDR2 FQGTGA. In regard to this clone: Its antigen is as yet unknown.

The study's findings and limits: In a later analysis, most CMV-associated TCR beta chains appeared HLA-restricted.

The specimen was PBMCs. The TCR comes from a middle-aged man in good health and CMV-seronegative. The chain recombines TRBV7-3 with TRBJ2-3; D perhaps matches TRBD2 (6 bases). The CDR3 loop reads CASSPRESFSTDTQYF. The CDR3 nucleotides read TGTGCCAGCAGCCCCCGGGAGAGCTTTAGCACAGATACGCAGTATTTT.